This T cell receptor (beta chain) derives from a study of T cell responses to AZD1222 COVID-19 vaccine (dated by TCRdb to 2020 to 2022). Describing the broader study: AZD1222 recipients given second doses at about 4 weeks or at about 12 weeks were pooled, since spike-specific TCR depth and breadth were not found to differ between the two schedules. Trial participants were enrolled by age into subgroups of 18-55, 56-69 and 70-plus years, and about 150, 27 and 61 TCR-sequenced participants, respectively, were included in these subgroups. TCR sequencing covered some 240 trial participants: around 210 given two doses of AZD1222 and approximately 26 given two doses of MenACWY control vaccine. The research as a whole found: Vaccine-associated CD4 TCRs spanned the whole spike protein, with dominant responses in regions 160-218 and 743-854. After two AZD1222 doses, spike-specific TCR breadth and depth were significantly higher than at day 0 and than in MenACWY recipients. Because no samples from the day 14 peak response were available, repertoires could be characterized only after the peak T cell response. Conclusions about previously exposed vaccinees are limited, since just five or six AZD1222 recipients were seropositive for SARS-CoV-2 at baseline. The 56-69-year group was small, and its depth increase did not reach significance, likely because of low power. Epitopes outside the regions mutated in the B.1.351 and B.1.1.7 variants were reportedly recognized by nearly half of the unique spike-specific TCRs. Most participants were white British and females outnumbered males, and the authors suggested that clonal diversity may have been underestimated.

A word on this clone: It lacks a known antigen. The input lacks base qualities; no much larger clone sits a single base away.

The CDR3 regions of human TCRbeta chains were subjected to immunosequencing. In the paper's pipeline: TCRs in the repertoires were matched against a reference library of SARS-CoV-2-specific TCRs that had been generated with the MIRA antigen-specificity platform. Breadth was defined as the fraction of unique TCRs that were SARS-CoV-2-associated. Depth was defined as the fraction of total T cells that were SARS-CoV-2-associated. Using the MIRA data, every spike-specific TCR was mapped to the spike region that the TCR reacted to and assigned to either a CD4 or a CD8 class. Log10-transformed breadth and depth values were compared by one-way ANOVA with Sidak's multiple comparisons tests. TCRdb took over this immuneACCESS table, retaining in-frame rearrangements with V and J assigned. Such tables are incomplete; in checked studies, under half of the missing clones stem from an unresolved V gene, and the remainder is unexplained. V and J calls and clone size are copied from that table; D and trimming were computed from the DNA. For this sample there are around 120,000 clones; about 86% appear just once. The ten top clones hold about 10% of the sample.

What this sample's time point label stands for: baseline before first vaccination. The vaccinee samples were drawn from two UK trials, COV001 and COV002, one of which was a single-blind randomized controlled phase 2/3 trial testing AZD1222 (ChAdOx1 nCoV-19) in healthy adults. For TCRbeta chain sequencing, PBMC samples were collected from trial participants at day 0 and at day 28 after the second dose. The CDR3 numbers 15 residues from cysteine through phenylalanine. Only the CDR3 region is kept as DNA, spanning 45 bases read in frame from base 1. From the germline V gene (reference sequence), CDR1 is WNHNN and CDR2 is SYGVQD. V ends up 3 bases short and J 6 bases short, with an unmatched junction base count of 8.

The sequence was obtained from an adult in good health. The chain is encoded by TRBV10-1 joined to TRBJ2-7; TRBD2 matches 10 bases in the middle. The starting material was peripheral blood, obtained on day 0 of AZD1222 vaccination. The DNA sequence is TGCGCCAGCAGTGAAACCGGACTAGCGGTACGCGAGCAGTACTTC. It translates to CASSETGLAVREQYF.